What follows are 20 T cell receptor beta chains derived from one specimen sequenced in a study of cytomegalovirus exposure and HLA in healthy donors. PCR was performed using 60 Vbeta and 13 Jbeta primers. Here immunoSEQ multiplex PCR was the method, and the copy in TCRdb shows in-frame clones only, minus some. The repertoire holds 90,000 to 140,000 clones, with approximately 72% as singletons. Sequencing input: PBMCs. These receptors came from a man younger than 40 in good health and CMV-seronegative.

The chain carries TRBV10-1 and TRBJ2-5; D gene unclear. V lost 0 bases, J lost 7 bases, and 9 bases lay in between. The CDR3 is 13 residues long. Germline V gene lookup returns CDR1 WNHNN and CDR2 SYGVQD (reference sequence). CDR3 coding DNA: TGCGCCAGCAGTGAGTCTAGCACGGTGACCCAGTACTTC. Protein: CASSESSTVTQYF.

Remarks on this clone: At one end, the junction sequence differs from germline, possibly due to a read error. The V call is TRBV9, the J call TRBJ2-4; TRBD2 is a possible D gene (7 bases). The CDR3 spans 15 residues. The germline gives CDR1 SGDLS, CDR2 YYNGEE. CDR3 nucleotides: TGTGCCAGCAGCGTAGGAGGGGGGGCCAAAAGCATTCAGTACTTC. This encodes CASSVGGGAKSIQYF.

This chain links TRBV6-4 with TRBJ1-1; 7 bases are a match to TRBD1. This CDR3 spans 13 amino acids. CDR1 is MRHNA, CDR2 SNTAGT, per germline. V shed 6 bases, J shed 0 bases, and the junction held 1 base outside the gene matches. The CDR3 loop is CASRQGMNTEAFF. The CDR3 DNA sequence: TGTGCCAGCAGACAGGGGATGAACACTGAAGCTTTCTTT.

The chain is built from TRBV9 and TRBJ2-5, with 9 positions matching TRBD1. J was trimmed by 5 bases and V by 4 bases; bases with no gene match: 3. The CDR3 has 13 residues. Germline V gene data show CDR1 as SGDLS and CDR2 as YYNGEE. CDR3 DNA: TGTGCCAGCAGCCTCGGACAGGGGGAGACCCAGTACTTC. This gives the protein CASSLGQGETQYF.

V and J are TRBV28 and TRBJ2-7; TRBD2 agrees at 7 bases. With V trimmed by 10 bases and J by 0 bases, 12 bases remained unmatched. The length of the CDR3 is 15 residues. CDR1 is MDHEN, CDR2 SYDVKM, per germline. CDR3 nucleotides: TGTGCCACCATGGGGCTAGCGGAACACTCCTACGAGCAGTACTTC. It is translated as CATMGLAEHSYEQYF.

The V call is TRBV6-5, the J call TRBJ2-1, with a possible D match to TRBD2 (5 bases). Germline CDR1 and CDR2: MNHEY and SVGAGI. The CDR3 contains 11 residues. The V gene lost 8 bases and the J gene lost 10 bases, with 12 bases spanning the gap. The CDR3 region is CASFRGEEQFF. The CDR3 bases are TGTGCCAGCTTTCGGGGAGAGGAGCAGTTCTTC.

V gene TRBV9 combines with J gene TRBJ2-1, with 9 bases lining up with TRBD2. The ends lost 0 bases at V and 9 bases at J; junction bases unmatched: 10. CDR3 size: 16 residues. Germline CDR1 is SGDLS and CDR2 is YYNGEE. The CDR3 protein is CASSVAGSGRWSEQFF. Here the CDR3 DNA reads TGTGCCAGCAGCGTAGCCGGTAGCGGGAGATGGAGTGAGCAGTTCTTC.

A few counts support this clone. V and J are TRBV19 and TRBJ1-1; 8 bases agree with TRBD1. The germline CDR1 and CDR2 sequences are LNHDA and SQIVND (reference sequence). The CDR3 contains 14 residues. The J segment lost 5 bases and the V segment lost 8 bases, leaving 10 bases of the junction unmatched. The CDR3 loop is CASGGTGPRTEAFF. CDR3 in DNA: TGTGCCAGTGGTGGGACAGGACCGAGGACTGAAGCTTTCTTT.

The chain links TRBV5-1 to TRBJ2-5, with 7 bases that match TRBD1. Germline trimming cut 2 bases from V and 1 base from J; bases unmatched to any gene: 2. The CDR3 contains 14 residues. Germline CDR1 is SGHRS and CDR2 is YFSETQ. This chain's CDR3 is CASSFQGVQETQYF. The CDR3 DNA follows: TGCGCCAGCAGCTTTCAGGGGGTCCAAGAGACCCAGTACTTC.

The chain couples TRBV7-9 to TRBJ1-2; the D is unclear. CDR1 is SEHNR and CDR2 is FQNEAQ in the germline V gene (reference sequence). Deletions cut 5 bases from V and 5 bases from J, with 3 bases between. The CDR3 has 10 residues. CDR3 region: CASSRYGYTF. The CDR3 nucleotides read TGTGCCAGCAGCCGTTATGGCTACACCTTC.

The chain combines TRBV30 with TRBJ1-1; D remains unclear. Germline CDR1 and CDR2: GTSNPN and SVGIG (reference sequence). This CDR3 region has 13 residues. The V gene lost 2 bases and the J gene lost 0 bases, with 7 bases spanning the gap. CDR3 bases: TGTGCCTGGAGTCCTACTCTGAACACTGAAGCTTTCTTT. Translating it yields CAWSPTLNTEAFF.

The CDR3 spells CASSLPGTAANVLTF. CDR3 bases: TGTGCCAGCAGCCTCCCTGGGACAGCGGCCAACGTCCTGACTTTC. The rearrangement uses TRBV28 and TRBJ2-6; TRBD1 matches 7 bases. Germline trimming cut 6 bases from V and 6 bases from J; bases unmatched to any gene: 8. The CDR3 has 15 residues. Germline V CDR1 and CDR2: MDHEN, SYDVKM.

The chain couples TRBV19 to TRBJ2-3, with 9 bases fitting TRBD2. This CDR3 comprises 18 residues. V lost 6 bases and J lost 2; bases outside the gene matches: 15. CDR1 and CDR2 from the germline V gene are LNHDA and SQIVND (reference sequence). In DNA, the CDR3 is TGTGCCAGTAGCCCAGGGTGGGGCGGGAGGGCCAACACAGATACGCAGTATTTT. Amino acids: CASSPGWGGRANTDTQYF.

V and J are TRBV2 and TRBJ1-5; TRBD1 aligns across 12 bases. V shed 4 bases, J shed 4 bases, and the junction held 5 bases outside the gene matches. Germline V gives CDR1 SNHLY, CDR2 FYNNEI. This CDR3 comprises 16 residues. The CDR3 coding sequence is TGTGCCAGCAGTGCCCGGGACAGGGGGCGGAATCAGCCCCAGCATTTT. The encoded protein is CASSARDRGRNQPQHF.

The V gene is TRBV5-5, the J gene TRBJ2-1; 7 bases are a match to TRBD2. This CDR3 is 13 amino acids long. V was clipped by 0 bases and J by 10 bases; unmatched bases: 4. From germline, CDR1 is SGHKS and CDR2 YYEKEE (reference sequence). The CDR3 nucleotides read TGTGCCAGCAGCTTGGCCCTAGCGGCCGAGCAGTTCTTC. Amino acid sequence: CASSLALAAEQFF.

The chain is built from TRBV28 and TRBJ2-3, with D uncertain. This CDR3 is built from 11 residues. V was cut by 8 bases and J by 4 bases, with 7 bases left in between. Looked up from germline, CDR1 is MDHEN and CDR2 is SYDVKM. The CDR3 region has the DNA TGTGCCAGCCTCCGAGCAGATACGCAGTATTTT. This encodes CASLRADTQYF.

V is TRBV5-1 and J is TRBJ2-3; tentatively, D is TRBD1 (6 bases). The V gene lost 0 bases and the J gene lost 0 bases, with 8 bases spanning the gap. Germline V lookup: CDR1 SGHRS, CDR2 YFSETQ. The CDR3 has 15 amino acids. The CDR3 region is CASSLAQGSTDTQYF. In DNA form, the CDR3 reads TGCGCCAGCAGCTTGGCCCAGGGGAGCACAGATACGCAGTATTTT. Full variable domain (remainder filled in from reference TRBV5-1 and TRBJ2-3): KAGVTQTPRYLIKTRGQQVTLSCSPISGHRSVSWYQQTPGQGLQFLFEYFSETQRNKGNFPGRFSGRQFSNSRSEMNVSTLELGDSALYLCASSLAQGSTDTQYFGPGTRLTVL.

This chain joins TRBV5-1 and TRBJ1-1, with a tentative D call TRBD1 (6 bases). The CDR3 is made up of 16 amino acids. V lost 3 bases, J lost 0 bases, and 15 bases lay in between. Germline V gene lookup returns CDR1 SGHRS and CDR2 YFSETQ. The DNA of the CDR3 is TGCGCCAGCAGCTCCCGATCAGGGGTCATGAACACTGAAGCTTTCTTT. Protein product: CASSSRSGVMNTEAFF.

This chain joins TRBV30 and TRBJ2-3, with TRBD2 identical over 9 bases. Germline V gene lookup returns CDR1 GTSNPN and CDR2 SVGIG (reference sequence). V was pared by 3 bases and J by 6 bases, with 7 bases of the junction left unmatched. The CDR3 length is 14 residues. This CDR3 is CAWSWSGGTDTQYF. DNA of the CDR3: TGTGCCTGGAGCTGGAGCGGGGGGACGGATACGCAGTATTTT.

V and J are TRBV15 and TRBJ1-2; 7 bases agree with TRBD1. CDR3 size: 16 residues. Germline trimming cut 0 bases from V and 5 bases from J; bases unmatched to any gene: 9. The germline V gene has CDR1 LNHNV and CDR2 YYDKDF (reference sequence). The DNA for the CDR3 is TGTGCCACCAGCAGAGATCGGGAGGGGGCGGTTTATGGCTACACCTTC. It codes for CATSRDREGAVYGYTF.